One sample yielded the 26 T cell receptor beta chains listed below, sequenced in a study of human T cells and chemical hapten exposure. One entry per CDR3 protein results from TCRdb running MiXCR on the RACE reads. This table holds roughly 110,000 distinct CDR3 sequences, around 12% found once. Stated time point: pre-sensitization, week 0. Noted treatment: therapeutic diphenylcyclopropenone sensitization with weekly scalp DPC. The specimen comprised whole blood, sampled in connection with sensitization to the hapten diphenylcyclopropenone (DPC). These receptors were collected from a woman between 50 and 59 years old with alopecia areata. Some clones in this sample may be carry-over from other donors' samples.

This clonotype has a handful of counts. The rearrangement links TRBV6-5 to TRBJ1-2; the D gene is possibly TRBD1 (6 bases). Germline lookup yields CDR1 MNHEY and CDR2 SVGAGI. This CDR3 is 13 amino acids long. Trimming cost V 5 bases and J 3 bases, with 10 bases left between them. CDR3 region: CASSRTVHYGYTF. The CDR3 DNA reads TGTGCCAGCAGTCGGACAGTACACTATGGCTACACCTTC.

The CDR3 protein is CSVERPDFPQETQYF. The CDR3 DNA is TGCAGCGTGGAGAGACCGGATTTCCCACAAGAGACCCAGTACTTC. This chain uses TRBV29-1 with TRBJ2-5, with D unresolved. CDR3 size: 15 residues. Germline V lookup: CDR1 SQVTM, CDR2 ANQGSEA. V was shortened by 6 bases and J by 2 bases, with 19 bases between the two germline ends.

This clonotype was observed a handful of times. The chain is built from TRBV18 and TRBJ1-6; D might be TRBD1 (5 bases). V shed 0 bases and J shed 9 bases, with 9 bases lying between them. Germline CDR1 is KGHSH and CDR2 is LQKENI. The CDR3 length is 14 residues. DNA for the CDR3: TGTGCCAGCTCACCACCTACAGGAGCTTCACCCCTCCACTTT. It specifies CASSPPTGASPLHF.

This clonotype occurred many times. The chain is built from TRBV5-1 and TRBJ2-2; D not resolved. CDR3 length: 13 residues. The germline gives CDR1 SGHRS, CDR2 YFSETQ. Trimming pared 3 bases from V and 1 base from J, leaving 4 bases between. The chain's CDR3 is CASSSLNTGELFF. CDR3 bases: TGCGCCAGCAGCTCCCTGAACACCGGGGAGCTGTTTTTT.

This clonotype was counted at least ten times. J is TRBJ2-1 and V is TRBV11-1; D may be TRBD2 (5 bases). CDR3 length: 12 amino acids. Per germline, CDR1 SGHAT and CDR2 FQDESV (reference sequence). V was clipped by 0 bases and J by 8 bases, with 5 bases between them. The CDR3 DNA sequence: TGTGCCAGCAGCTTAGCGGACTATGAGCAGTTCTTC. Its translation is CASSLADYEQFF.

This chain links TRBV6-1 with TRBJ2-7; the D gene is possibly TRBD1 (6 bases). Germline CDR1 MNHNS, CDR2 SASEGT. The CDR3 runs 13 residues. Trimming cost V 2 bases and J 5 bases, with 10 bases left between them. Here the CDR3 reads CASSERQGNEQYF. CDR3 sequence (DNA): TGTGCCAGCAGTGAACGCCAGGGGAACGAGCAGTACTTC.

V and J are TRBV6-1 and TRBJ2-3, with 9 bases identical to TRBD2. With 5 bases clipped from V and 0 bases from J, the junction kept 6 bases outside the gene matches. Germline V lookup: CDR1 MNHNS, CDR2 SASEGT. The CDR3 extends over 16 amino acids. The CDR3 coding sequence is TGTGCCAGCAGTTGGAGGCTAGCGGGGAGCACAGATACGCAGTATTTT. Protein product: CASSWRLAGSTDTQYF.

This clonotype was detected only a few times. The chain carries TRBV28 and TRBJ1-3; unclear D gene. In germline, CDR1 is MDHEN, CDR2 SYDVKM. V was shortened by 7 bases and J by 0 bases, with 10 bases between the two germline ends. There are 14 residues in the CDR3. In DNA, the CDR3 is TGTGCCAGCACCGCCCCCCACTCTGGAAACACCATATATTTT. Translating it yields CASTAPHSGNTIYF.

This clonotype was picked up a small number of times. The CDR3 spells CSAGQGHPNTEAFF. CDR3 sequence (DNA): TGCAGCGCAGGCCAAGGACACCCGAACACTGAAGCTTTCTTT. V is TRBV29-1 and J is TRBJ1-1; D might be TRBD1 (5 bases). CDR3 length: 14 amino acids. Germline lookup yields CDR1 SQVTM and CDR2 ANQGSEA. V lost 7 bases to trimming and J lost 1 base, with 16 bases between them.

The rearrangement uses TRBV4-3 and TRBJ2-5; the D gene is possibly TRBD2 (6 bases). The CDR3 has 14 amino acids. The germline CDR1 and CDR2 sequences are LGHNA and YSLEER. Trimming removed 5 bases from V and 3 bases from J, with 13 bases in between. The CDR3 bases are TGCGCCAGCAGCGTCGGGACTCAAAAAGAGACCCAGTACTTC. Protein: CASSVGTQKETQYF.

The chain carries TRBV20-1 and TRBJ1-6, with TRBD1 as a possible D gene (5 bases). Germline CDR1 and CDR2: DFQATT and SNEGSKA (reference sequence). The CDR3 extends over 14 amino acids. V lost 5 bases to trimming and J lost 7 bases, with 15 bases between them. CDR3 nucleotides: TGCAGTGCTTGGGGAGGGGCAGGAAATTCACCCCTCCACTTT. It codes for CSAWGGAGNSPLHF.

In its sample, this clonotype was seen a few times. The genes are TRBV29-1 and TRBJ2-3, with D maybe TRBD1 (5 bases). The V gene lost 6 bases and the J gene lost 1 base, with 14 bases spanning the gap. Germline V lookup: CDR1 SQVTM, CDR2 ANQGSEA. CDR3 length: 14 amino acids. The CDR3 loop is CSVDTLLGTDTQYF. The CDR3 DNA reads TGCAGCGTGGACACCCTACTCGGCACAGATACGCAGTATTTT.

This clonotype was recorded many times. The CDR3 DNA is TGTGCCAGCAGTGGGGCCTTTATCTACGAGCAGTACTTC. It codes for CASSGAFIYEQYF. This sequence joins TRBV2 and TRBJ2-7; D remains unclear. The CDR3 is 13 amino acids. The V gene's germline CDR1 is SNHLY and CDR2 FYNNEI. V was pared by 4 bases and J by 3 bases, with 10 bases between.

The chain carries TRBV18 and TRBJ2-7; TRBD2 aligns across 12 bases. The V gene end was trimmed by 2 bases and the J gene end by 4 bases; junction bases not matched to a gene: 6. Germline V gene sequence: CDR1 KGHSH, CDR2 LQKENI. This CDR3 spans 16 amino acids. CDR3 DNA sequence: TGTGCCAGCTCACCAAATGTACTAGCGGGAGGATACGAGCAGTACTTC. Residues: CASSPNVLAGGYEQYF.

This clonotype occurred many times. The chain links TRBV3-1 to TRBJ2-5; 10 positions match TRBD2. The CDR3 covers 15 residues. Germline-derived CDR1 and CDR2 are LGHDT and YNNKEL (reference sequence). The J segment lost 4 bases and the V segment lost 4 bases, leaving 6 bases of the junction unmatched. The DNA of the CDR3 is TGTGCCAGCAGCCCCCCGCTAGCGGGAGTAGAGACCCAGTACTTC. Protein sequence: CASSPPLAGVETQYF.

This rearrangement joins TRBV28 to TRBJ2-7, with D tentatively TRBD2 (5 bases). The CDR3 covers 13 residues. Trimming removed 10 bases at V and 9 bases at J, with 22 bases between. Germline V lookup: CDR1 MDHEN, CDR2 SYDVKM. The CDR3 loop reads CATQIQSTAGQYF. The CDR3 DNA reads TGTGCCACCCAGATACAGTCAACTGCGGGGCAGTACTTC.

The chain joins TRBV7-9 to TRBJ1-6; D call uncertain. The CDR3 has 15 amino acids. Per the germline V gene, CDR1 is SEHNR and CDR2 is FQNEAQ (reference sequence). Trimming left V 5 bases short and J 2 bases short, with 10 bases between. In nucleotides, the CDR3 is TGTGCCAGCAGCCCAACGGACCCCTATAATTCACCCCTCCACTTT. Amino acid sequence: CASSPTDPYNSPLHF.

The chain combines TRBV10-2 with TRBJ2-5; unclear D gene. Looked up from germline, CDR1 is WSHSY and CDR2 is SAAADI. V lost 1 base and J 3 bases, leaving 12 bases between the germline ends. The length of the CDR3 is 15 residues. CDR3 protein: CASSEFVTREETQYF. CDR3 bases: TGCGCCAGCAGTGAGTTTGTAACAAGGGAAGAGACCCAGTACTTC.

This clonotype has at least ten counts. The J gene is TRBJ2-7, the V gene TRBV6-6; D unresolved. The CDR3 has 14 residues. V was shortened by 5 bases and J by 4 bases, with 15 bases between the two germline ends. Germline CDR1 is MNHNY and CDR2 is SVGAGI (reference sequence). The CDR3 reads CASSPTYDTYEQYF. Here the CDR3 DNA reads TGTGCCAGCAGTCCAACCTACGACACATACGAGCAGTACTTC.

This clonotype showed up just a few times. The chain combines TRBV6-5 with TRBJ2-7; D is possibly TRBD1 (6 bases). V was shortened by 6 bases and J by 3 bases, with 15 bases between the two germline ends. CDR1 MNHEY and CDR2 SVGAGI come from the germline V gene. This CDR3 spans 14 amino acids. DNA for the CDR3: TGTGCCAGCAGCCCAGGGGACACCAACTACGAGCAGTACTTC. This encodes CASSPGDTNYEQYF.

V usage is TRBV18 and J usage is TRBJ2-3, with D unclear. The CDR3 has 14 residues. Trimming stripped 2 bases from V and 4 bases from J, with 10 bases between. Germline values: CDR1 KGHSH, CDR2 LQKENI. Here the CDR3 reads CASSPGSPPDTQYF. The CDR3 coding sequence is TGTGCCAGCTCACCAGGAAGCCCCCCAGATACGCAGTATTTT.

The sample holds many counts of this clonotype. The chain carries TRBV5-1 and TRBJ2-2; D is possibly TRBD1 (6 bases). Trimming removed 5 bases from V and 0 bases from J, with 11 bases in between. This CDR3 contains 15 residues. Germline values: CDR1 SGHRS, CDR2 YFSETQ. CDR3 in DNA: TGCGCCAGCAGTCGGGACACTTCGAACACCGGGGAGCTGTTTTTT. It yields the protein CASSRDTSNTGELFF.

This clonotype came up many times. This chain connects TRBV9 to TRBJ2-7; TRBD2 matches at 8 bases. This CDR3 comprises 16 residues. V gave up 4 bases and J gave up 3 bases; unmatched junction bases: 12. CDR1 SGDLS and CDR2 YYNGEE come from the germline V gene. The CDR3 here is CASSSPARGGIYEQYF. CDR3 sequence (DNA): TGTGCCAGCAGCTCACCGGCCCGGGGGGGGATCTACGAGCAGTACTTC. The variable domain in full, completed from reference TRBV9 and TRBJ2-7, reads DSGVTQTPKHLITATGQRVTLRCSPRSGDLSVYWYQQSLDQGLQFLIQYYNGEERAKGNILERFSAQQFPDLHSELNLSSLELGDSALYFCASSSPARGGIYEQYFGPGTRLTVT.

This clonotype was picked up many times. This sequence joins TRBV11-2 and TRBJ1-5; D uncertain. Germline V CDR1 and CDR2: SGHAT, FQNNGV. Trimming left V 1 base short and J 5 bases short, with 6 bases between. The CDR3 is 13 residues long. CDR3 amino acids: CASSLVDDQPQHF. The CDR3 DNA sequence: TGTGCCAGCAGCTTAGTGGACGATCAGCCCCAGCATTTT.

This clonotype was detected a few times. This chain uses TRBV5-6 with TRBJ2-7, with TRBD1 matching 10 bases. In germline, CDR1 is SGHDT, CDR2 YYEEEE. The CDR3 is 16 amino acids. With 4 bases clipped from V and 4 bases from J, the junction kept 11 bases outside the gene matches. CDR3 bases: TGTGCCAGCAGCCTTTTGCCGACAGGGGGCCTATACGAGCAGTACTTC. Protein sequence: CASSLLPTGGLYEQYF.

The table lists this clonotype with a few counts. V is TRBV7-6 and J is TRBJ1-4, with a tentative D call TRBD1 (5 bases). Germline V gene data show CDR1 as SGHVS and CDR2 as FNYEAQ. This CDR3 is 15 amino acids long. V was shortened by 5 bases and J by 6 bases, with 16 bases between the two germline ends. This chain's CDR3 is CASSPRGQSYEKLFF. The CDR3 DNA follows: TGTGCCAGCAGCCCAAGGGGCCAGTCTTATGAAAAACTGTTTTTT. The entire variable domain, with the rest obtained from reference TRBV7-6 and TRBJ1-4, is as follows: GAGVSQSPRYKVTKRGQDVALRCDPISGHVSLYWYRQALGQGPEFLTYFNYEAQQDKSGLPNDRFSAERPEGSISTLTIQRTEQRDSAMYRCASSPRGQSYEKLFFGSGTQLSVL.